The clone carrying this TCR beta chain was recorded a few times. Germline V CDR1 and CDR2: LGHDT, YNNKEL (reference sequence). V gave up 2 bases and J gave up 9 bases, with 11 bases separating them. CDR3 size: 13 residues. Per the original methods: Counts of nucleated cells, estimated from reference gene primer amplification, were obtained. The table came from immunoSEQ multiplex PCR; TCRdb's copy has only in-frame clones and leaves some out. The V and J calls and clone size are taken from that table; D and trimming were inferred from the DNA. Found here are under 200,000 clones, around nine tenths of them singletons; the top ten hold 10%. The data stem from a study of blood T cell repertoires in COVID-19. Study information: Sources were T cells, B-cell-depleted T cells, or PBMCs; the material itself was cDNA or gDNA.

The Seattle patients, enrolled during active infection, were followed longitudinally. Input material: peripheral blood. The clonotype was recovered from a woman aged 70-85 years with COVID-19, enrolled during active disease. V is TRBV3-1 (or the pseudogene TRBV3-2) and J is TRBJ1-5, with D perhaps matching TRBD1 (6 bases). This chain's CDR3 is CASSQNRERPQHF. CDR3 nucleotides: TGTGCCAGCAGCCAAAACAGGGAACGGCCCCAGCATTTT.